The rows below give T cell receptor beta chains drawn from one sample of a study of blood T cell repertoires in COVID-19. Here immunoSEQ multiplex PCR was the method, and the copy in TCRdb shows in-frame clones only, minus some. The profile shows under 300,000 clones, roughly 83% of them singletons. The sample was peripheral blood. The receptors come from an elderly man with acute or convalescent COVID-19. CDR3s include the opening cysteine and the closing phenylalanine or tryptophan. A D gene is named only where the DNA matches it firmly. Size tells how often a clone was seen (once, few, many) or the class of an expanded clone, and some rows leave it out.

v_call,d_call,clone_size,j_call,cdr3_length,cdr3_aa,cdr3_nt
TRBV6-5,TRBD1,few,TRBJ2-7,15,CASSYRTGPTYEQYF,TGTGCCAGCAGTTACAGGACAGGTCCAACCTACGAGCAGTACTTC
TRBV5-1,-,-,TRBJ1-1,14,CASSPTRMHTEAFF,TGCGCCAGCAGCCCGACAAGGATGCATACTGAAGCTTTCTTT
TRBV5-1,TRBD2,-,TRBJ2-2,15,CASSLGTRTPGELFF,TGCGCCAGCAGCCTCGGGACTAGAACGCCCGGGGAGCTGTTTTTT
TRBV2,TRBD1,once,TRBJ1-1,14,CASRRQGAGAEAFF,TGTGCCAGCAGGAGACAGGGGGCGGGGGCTGAAGCTTTCTTT
TRBV6-5,TRBD1,once,TRBJ1-1,14,CASTPQGAITEAFF,TGTGCCAGCACCCCCCAGGGGGCGATCACTGAAGCTTTCTTT
TRBV6-5,-,-,TRBJ1-5,14,CASTQQGGSQPQHF,TGTGCCAGCACCCAACAGGGTGGGAGTCAGCCCCAGCATTTT
TRBV18,-,-,TRBJ1-2,13,CASSPQDNYGYTF,TGTGCCAGCTCACCCCAGGATAACTATGGCTACACCTTC
TRBV15,TRBD1,-,TRBJ1-5,16,CATSRDFGQGHQPQHF,TGTGCCACCAGCAGAGATTTCGGACAGGGGCATCAGCCCCAGCATTTT
TRBV5-4,-,few,TRBJ2-5,15,CASSSAGGWGETQYF,TGTGCCAGCAGCTCCGCCGGAGGGTGGGGGGAGACCCAGTACTTC
TRBV15,-,-,TRBJ2-7,15,CATSRDRSVGGEQYF,TGTGCCACCAGCAGAGATCGTTCGGTTGGAGGCGAGCAGTACTTC
TRBV5-4,TRBD1,once,TRBJ2-3,13,CASSHPGGDTQYF,TGTGCCAGCAGCCACCCAGGGGGAGATACGCAGTATTTT
TRBV29-1,-,few,TRBJ2-2,13,CSVGQGNTGELFF,TGCAGCGTTGGGCAGGGGAACACCGGGGAGCTGTTTTTT
TRBV28,-,-,TRBJ1-2,13,CASTKTGNYGYTF,TGTGCCAGCACCAAAACAGGAAACTATGGCTACACCTTC
TRBV5-4,TRBD1,-,TRBJ1-1,15,CASSPGQGMTTEAFF,TGTGCCAGCAGCCCGGGACAGGGGATGACGACTGAAGCTTTCTTT
TRBV6-5,TRBD1,-,TRBJ1-6,15,CASTQYGTGGATLHF,TGTGCCAGCACCCAATACGGGACAGGGGGCGCGACCCTCCACTTT
TRBV4-1,-,-,TRBJ2-1,18,CASSQEPVVAQFFNEQFF,TGCGCCAGCAGCCAAGAGCCGGTGGTAGCGCAATTTTTCAATGAGCAGTTCTTC
TRBV10-3,TRBD2,-,TRBJ2-5,14,CAISEGLADMAQYF,TGTGCCATCAGTGAAGGACTAGCGGACATGGCCCAGTACTTC
TRBV27,-,-,TRBJ1-6,15,CASSTPGGNNSPLHF,TGTGCCAGCAGTACCCCGGGGGGGAATAATTCACCCCTCCACTTT
TRBV29-1,-,-,TRBJ1-4,12,CSVGGANEKLFF,TGCAGCGTTGGGGGGGCTAATGAAAAACTGTTTTTT
TRBV5-1,-,-,TRBJ1-6,16,CASSLSPQDYNSPLHF,TGCGCCAGCAGCTTGTCCCCCCAGGACTATAATTCACCCCTCCACTTT
TRBV5-1,TRBD1,-,TRBJ1-1,15,CASSPRQGFNTEAFF,TGCGCCAGCAGCCCCCGACAGGGATTCAACACTGAAGCTTTCTTT
TRBV7-9,TRBD1,once,TRBJ1-5,14,CASSFGQGGQPQHF,TGTGCCAGCAGCTTCGGACAGGGCGGGCAGCCCCAGCATTTT
TRBV19,-,-,TRBJ1-5,17,CASTNVGGTGWDQPQHF,TGTGCCAGTACTAACGTGGGGGGGACTGGCTGGGATCAGCCCCAGCATTTT
TRBV15,TRBD1,-,TRBJ1-3,16,CATSSLDRGWGNTIYF,TGTGCCACCAGCAGCCTGGACAGGGGTTGGGGAAACACCATATATTTT
TRBV6-6,-,-,TRBJ1-2,12,CASSYGEGGYTF,TGTGCCAGCAGTTACGGGGAGGGGGGCTACACCTTC
TRBV7-2,-,-,TRBJ1-3,14,CASSSTGWGNTIYF,TGTGCCAGCAGTTCAACAGGGTGGGGAAACACCATATATTTT
TRBV10-3,-,few,TRBJ2-7,14,CAISDLGLSYEQYF,TGTGCCATCAGTGACCTTGGACTCAGCTACGAGCAGTACTTC
TRBV11-2,-,-,TRBJ1-1,13,CASSSISGIVAFF,TGTGCCAGCAGCTCAATATCAGGGATCGTGGCTTTCTTT
TRBV3-1/TRBV3-2,-,-,TRBJ1-2,14,CASSHPDRNYGYTF,TGTGCCAGCAGCCATCCCGACAGGAACTATGGCTACACCTTC
TRBV27,-,-,TRBJ1-6,16,CASSPTGILYNSPLHF,TGTGCCAGCAGTCCCACGGGGATTCTTTATAATTCACCCCTCCACTTT
TRBV25-1,TRBD1,-,TRBJ2-3,17,CASSEAGTGASTDTQYF,TGTGCCAGCAGTGAGGCCGGGACAGGTGCTAGCACAGATACGCAGTATTTT
TRBV3-1/TRBV3-2,TRBD2,-,TRBJ2-1,16,CASSQFGGDSVLEQFF,TGTGCCAGCAGCCAATTCGGGGGGGACTCGGTTCTTGAGCAGTTCTTC
TRBV7-2,TRBD2,-,TRBJ2-7,16,CASSLGNIAGAYEQYF,TGTGCCAGCAGCTTAGGGAATATAGCGGGGGCCTACGAGCAGTACTTC
TRBV10-3,TRBD1,-,TRBJ1-6,16,CAIKPGQGASNSPLHF,TGTGCCATCAAACCGGGACAGGGGGCGTCTAATTCACCCCTCCACTTT
TRBV5-4,-,-,TRBJ1-6,13,CASSLANNSPLHF,TGTGCCAGCAGCTTGGCCAATAATTCACCCCTCCACTTT
TRBV19,TRBD2,-,TRBJ2-3,16,CASSSRTSGSTDTQYF,TGTGCCAGTAGTTCGCGGACTAGCGGGAGCACAGATACGCAGTATTTT
TRBV18,TRBD1,-,TRBJ1-1,15,CASSLRTGENTEAFF,TGTGCCAGCTCACTCCGAACAGGGGAGAACACTGAAGCTTTCTTT
TRBV7-6,TRBD1,-,TRBJ2-7,15,CASSSWTGPTYEQYF,TGTGCCAGCAGCTCTTGGACAGGCCCCACCTACGAGCAGTACTTC
TRBV19,-,-,TRBJ2-7,14,CASSIASGAYEQYF,TGTGCCAGTAGTATAGCGTCGGGGGCCTACGAGCAGTACTTC
TRBV7-3,TRBD2,-,TRBJ2-7,15,CASSATSGSSYEQYF,TGTGCCAGCAGCGCCACTAGCGGGAGCTCCTACGAGCAGTACTTC
TRBV24-1,-,-,TRBJ2-1,18,CATSDSFASGINYNEQFF,TGTGCCACCAGTGATTCGTTTGCTTCAGGGATTAACTACAATGAGCAGTTCTTC
TRBV27,TRBD1,-,TRBJ1-1,16,CASSITGQARGTEAFF,TGTGCCAGCAGCATAACCGGACAGGCACGCGGCACTGAAGCTTTCTTT
TRBV19,-,-,TRBJ1-1,15,CASSIGGPGDTEAFF,TGTGCCAGTAGTATAGGGGGCCCAGGGGATACTGAAGCTTTCTTT
TRBV28,TRBD1,-,TRBJ1-2,15,CASSPPTGSSGGYTF,TGTGCCAGCAGTCCCCCGACAGGGAGCTCCGGGGGCTACACCTTC
TRBV4-2,-,few,TRBJ1-2,16,CASSQELTETNYGYTF,TGTGCCAGCAGCCAAGAACTTACAGAGACTAACTATGGCTACACCTTC
TRBV5-1,TRBD2,-,TRBJ2-3,16,CATGVTSGGVADTQYF,TGCGCCACCGGCGTGACTAGCGGGGGGGTCGCAGATACGCAGTATTTT
TRBV19,-,-,TRBJ2-7,14,CASSTGQFRYEQYF,TGTGCCAGTAGTACCGGACAGTTTCGATACGAGCAGTACTTC
TRBV3-1/TRBV3-2,-,-,TRBJ1-1,15,CASSQGGPMNTEAFF,TGTGCCAGCAGCCAAGGAGGCCCCATGAACACTGAAGCTTTCTTT
TRBV6-1,-,-,TRBJ1-5,14,CASSDNRRGMPQHF,TGTGCCAGCAGTGATAACAGGAGGGGAATGCCCCAGCATTTT
TRBV6-5,TRBD1,-,TRBJ2-1,14,CATKGGTGYNEQFF,TGTGCCACCAAAGGGGGGACAGGGTATAATGAGCAGTTCTTC
TRBV7-3,TRBD1,once,TRBJ2-7,13,CASSPQGVYEQYF,TGTGCCAGCAGCCCACAGGGGGTCTACGAGCAGTACTTC
TRBV6-5,-,-,TRBJ2-7,12,CASLGDFYEQYF,TGTGCCAGCCTAGGGGATTTCTACGAGCAGTACTTC
TRBV27,TRBD2,-,TRBJ2-1,19,CASRRFGTSGTSSYNEQFF,TGTGCCAGCAGACGATTCGGGACTAGCGGGACGAGCTCCTACAATGAGCAGTTCTTC
TRBV28,TRBD1,-,TRBJ2-7,15,CASSPGQEFSYEQYF,TGTGCCAGCAGTCCAGGACAGGAATTCTCCTACGAGCAGTACTTC
TRBV11-3,TRBD2,-,TRBJ2-3,16,CASSPGTSASTDTQYF,TGTGCCAGCAGCCCGGGGACTAGCGCTAGCACAGATACGCAGTATTTT